This TCR beta chain was identified in a study of cytomegalovirus exposure and HLA in healthy donors. Points from the study as a whole: In terms of immune exposure information, only CMV serostatus was available. Per a later analysis, HLA-associated TCR beta chains showed more clonal expansion than other, equally common TCR beta chains.

PCR involved 60 Vbeta and 13 Jbeta primers. The authors' processing: In a later analysis, 60 million to 90 million unique TCR beta chains included roughly 11 million shared by two or more donors. Sequencing used immunoSEQ multiplex PCR; TCRdb keeps in-frame clones, though not all of them. V and J calls and clone size are those listed in that table; D and trimming were worked out from the DNA. Found here are under 250,000 clones, 65% to 90% of them singletons; the top ten hold around 2.3%. Turning to this clone: Its cognate antigen is unknown.

The CDR3 totals 12 residues. The J segment lost 7 bases and the V segment lost 5 bases, leaving 4 bases of the junction unmatched. The germline gives CDR1 MDHEN, CDR2 SYDVKM. This chain connects TRBV28 to TRBJ1-2; TRBD1 agrees at 7 bases. The sample was PBMCs. This clonotype was obtained from a woman aged 45-65 years in good health and CMV-seronegative. The CDR3 region has the DNA TGTGCCAGCAGTCTTACAGGGGTTGGCTACACCTTC. The encoded protein is CASSLTGVGYTF.